This section outlines one T cell receptor (beta chain) sequence together with its context. What it binds is unknown. Germline loops: CDR1 PRHDT, CDR2 FYEKMQ (reference sequence). The V and J ends lost 4 bases and 2 bases, in that order; junction bases with no gene match: 7. CDR3 length: 15 amino acids. This sample was included in a study of cytomegalovirus exposure and HLA in healthy donors. About the study: Genetic ancestry analysis placed around 76% of the 300 to 400 donors that were genotyped in the Caucasian-associated cluster.

PCR amplification relied on 60 Vbeta primers (plus 13 Jbeta primers). The assay was immunoSEQ multiplex PCR, and TCRdb's table has in-frame clones only and misses some. Among under 250,000 clones listed, 75% to 85% were seen once. Study-level results: With later analysis, a missense DCLRE1C variant became linked to TCR beta V- and J-gene trimming. For most subjects, TCR beta sequences were reported to predict HLA-A and HLA-B alleles with accuracy. Apart from CMV serostatus, no immune exposure information was available.

J is TRBJ2-7 and V is TRBV13, with TRBD2 matching 8 bases. Material for sequencing was PBMCs. This receptor was taken from a woman aged 55-75 years in good health and CMV-seropositive. CDR3 nucleotides: TGTGCCAGCAGCTCCACCGGGACTAGTGCCTACGAGCAGTACTTC. Residues: CASSSTGTSAYEQYF.